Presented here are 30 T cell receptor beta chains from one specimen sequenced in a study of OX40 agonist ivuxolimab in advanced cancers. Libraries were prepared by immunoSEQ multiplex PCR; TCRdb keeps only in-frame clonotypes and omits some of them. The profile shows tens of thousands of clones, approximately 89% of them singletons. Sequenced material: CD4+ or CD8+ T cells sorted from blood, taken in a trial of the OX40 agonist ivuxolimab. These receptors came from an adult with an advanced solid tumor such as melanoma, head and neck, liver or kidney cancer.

The CDR3 nucleotides are TGTGCCATCCTCAACAGGGGGCGAGCATTATTCCACGAGCAGTACTTC. This encodes CAILNRGRALFHEQYF. The rearrangement uses TRBV28 and TRBJ2-7, with TRBD1 identical over 9 bases. The CDR3 is 16 amino acids. V shed 10 bases, J shed 5 bases, and the junction held 18 bases outside the gene matches. The germline V gene has CDR1 MDHEN and CDR2 SYDVKM.

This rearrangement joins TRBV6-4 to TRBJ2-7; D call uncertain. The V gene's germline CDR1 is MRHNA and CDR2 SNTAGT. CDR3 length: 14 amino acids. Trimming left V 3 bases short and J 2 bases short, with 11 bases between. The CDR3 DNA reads TGTGCCAGCAGTGAGCCCACACAACCCTACGAGCAGTACTTC. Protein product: CASSEPTQPYEQYF.

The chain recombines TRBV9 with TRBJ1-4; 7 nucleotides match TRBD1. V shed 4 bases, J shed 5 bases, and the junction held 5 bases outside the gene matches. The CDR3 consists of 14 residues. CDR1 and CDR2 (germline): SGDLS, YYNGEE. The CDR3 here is CASSLGGSNEKLFF. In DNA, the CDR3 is TGTGCCAGCAGCTTAGGGGGCTCAAATGAAAAACTGTTTTTT.

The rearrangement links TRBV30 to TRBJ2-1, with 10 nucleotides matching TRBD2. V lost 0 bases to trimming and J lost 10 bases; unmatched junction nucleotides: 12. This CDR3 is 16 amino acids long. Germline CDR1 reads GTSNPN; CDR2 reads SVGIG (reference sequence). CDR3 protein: CAWSVRGGTSGKEQFF. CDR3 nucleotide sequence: TGTGCCTGGAGTGTACGGGGAGGAACTAGCGGGAAAGAGCAGTTCTTC.

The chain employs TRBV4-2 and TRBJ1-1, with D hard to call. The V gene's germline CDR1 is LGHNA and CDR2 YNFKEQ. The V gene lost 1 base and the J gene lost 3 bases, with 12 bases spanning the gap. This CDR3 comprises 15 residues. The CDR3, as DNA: TGTGCCAGCAGCCAAGGGAACCCCACTGACACTGAAGCTTTCTTT. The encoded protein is CASSQGNPTDTEAFF.

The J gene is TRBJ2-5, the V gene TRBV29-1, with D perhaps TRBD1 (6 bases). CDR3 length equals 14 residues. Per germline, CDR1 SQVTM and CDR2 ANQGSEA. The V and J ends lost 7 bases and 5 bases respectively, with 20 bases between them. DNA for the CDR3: TGCAGCGCCACCCAGGGGAGACAAGGCGAGACCCAGTACTTC. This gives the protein CSATQGRQGETQYF.

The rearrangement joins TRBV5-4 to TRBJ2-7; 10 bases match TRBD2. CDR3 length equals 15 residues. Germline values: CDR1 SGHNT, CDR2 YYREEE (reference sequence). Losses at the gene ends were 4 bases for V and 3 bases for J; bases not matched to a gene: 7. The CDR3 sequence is CASSPIGTSDYEQYF. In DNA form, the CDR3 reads TGTGCCAGCAGCCCGATAGGGACTAGCGACTACGAGCAGTACTTC.

CDR3 in DNA: TGTGCCAGCAGTGCCAAGACAGGGGTCACTGAAGCTTTCTTT. This gives the protein CASSAKTGVTEAFF. This chain connects TRBV6-1 to TRBJ1-1; 8 nucleotides match TRBD1. Germline-derived CDR1 and CDR2 are MNHNS and SASEGT. With 4 bases clipped from V and 4 bases from J, the junction kept 5 bases outside the gene matches. CDR3 size: 14 residues.

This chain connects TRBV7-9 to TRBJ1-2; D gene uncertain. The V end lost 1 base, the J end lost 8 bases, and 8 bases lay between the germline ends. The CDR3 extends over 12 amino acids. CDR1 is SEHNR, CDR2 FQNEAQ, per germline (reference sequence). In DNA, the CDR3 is TGTGCCAGCAGCTTAGGAGGGAACGGCTACACCTTC. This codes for CASSLGGNGYTF.

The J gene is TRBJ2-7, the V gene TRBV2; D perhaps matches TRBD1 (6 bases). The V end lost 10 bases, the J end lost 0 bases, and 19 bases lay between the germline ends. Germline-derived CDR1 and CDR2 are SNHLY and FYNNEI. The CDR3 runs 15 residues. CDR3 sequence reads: CATAFSGVGSYEQYF. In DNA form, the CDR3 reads TGTGCCACAGCCTTCTCAGGGGTGGGCTCCTACGAGCAGTACTTC.

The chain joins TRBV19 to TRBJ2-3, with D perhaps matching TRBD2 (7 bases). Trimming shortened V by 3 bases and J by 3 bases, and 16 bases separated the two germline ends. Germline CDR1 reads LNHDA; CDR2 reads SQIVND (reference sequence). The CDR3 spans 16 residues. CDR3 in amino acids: CASSIRPGGRTDTQYF. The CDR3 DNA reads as TGTGCCAGTAGTATCCGTCCCGGGGGGCGAACAGATACGCAGTATTTT. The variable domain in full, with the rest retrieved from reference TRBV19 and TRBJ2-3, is DGGITQSPKYLFRKEGQNVTLSCEQNLNHDAMYWYRQDPGQGLRLIYYSQIVNDFQKGDIAEGYSVSREKKESFPLTVTSAQKNPTAFYLCASSIRPGGRTDTQYFGPGTRLTVL.

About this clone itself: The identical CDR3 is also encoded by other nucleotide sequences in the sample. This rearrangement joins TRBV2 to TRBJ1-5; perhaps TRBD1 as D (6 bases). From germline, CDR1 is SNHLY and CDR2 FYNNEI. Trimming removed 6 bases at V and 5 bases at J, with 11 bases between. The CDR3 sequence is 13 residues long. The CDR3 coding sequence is TGTGCCAGCAGCTCGGGACAAGATCAGCCCCAGCATTTT. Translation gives CASSSGQDQPQHF. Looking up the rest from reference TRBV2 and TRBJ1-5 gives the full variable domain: EPEVTQTPSHQVTQMGQEVILRCVPISNHLYFYWYRQILGQKVEFLVSFYNNEISEKSEIFDDQFSVERPDGSNFTLKIRSTKLEDSAMYFCASSSGQDQPQHFGDGTRLSIL.

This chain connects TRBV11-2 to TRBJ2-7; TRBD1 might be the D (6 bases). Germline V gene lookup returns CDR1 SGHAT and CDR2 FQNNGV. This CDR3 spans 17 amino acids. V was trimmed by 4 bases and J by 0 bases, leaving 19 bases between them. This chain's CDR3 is CASSSMTGKISSYEQYF. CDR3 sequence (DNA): TGTGCCAGCAGCTCCATGACAGGAAAGATAAGCTCCTACGAGCAGTACTTC.

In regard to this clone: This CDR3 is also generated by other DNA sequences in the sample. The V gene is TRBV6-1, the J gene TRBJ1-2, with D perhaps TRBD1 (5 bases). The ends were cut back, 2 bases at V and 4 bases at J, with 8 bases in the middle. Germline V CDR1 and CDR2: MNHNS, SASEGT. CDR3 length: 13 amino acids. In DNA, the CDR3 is TGTGCCAGCAGTGAATCCCAGGGCTATGGCTACACCTTC. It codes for CASSESQGYGYTF.

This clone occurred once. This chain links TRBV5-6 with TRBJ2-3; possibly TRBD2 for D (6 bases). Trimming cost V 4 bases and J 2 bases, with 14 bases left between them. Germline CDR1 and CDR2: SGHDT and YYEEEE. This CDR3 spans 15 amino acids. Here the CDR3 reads CASSPDGGTTDTQYF. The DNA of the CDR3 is TGTGCCAGCAGCCCCGATGGGGGGACCACAGATACGCAGTATTTT.

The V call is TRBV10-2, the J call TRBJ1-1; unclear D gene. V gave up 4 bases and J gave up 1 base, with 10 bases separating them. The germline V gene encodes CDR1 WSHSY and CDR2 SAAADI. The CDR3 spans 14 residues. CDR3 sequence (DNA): TGCGCCAGCAGTGCCCCGGACCGGAACACTGAAGCTTTCTTT. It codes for CASSAPDRNTEAFF.

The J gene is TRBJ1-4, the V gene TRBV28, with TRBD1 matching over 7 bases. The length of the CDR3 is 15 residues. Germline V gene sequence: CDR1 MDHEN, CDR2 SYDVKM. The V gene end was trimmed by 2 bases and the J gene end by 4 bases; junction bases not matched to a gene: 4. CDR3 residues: CASSLRDRRNEKLFF. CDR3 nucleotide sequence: TGTGCCAGCAGTTTACGGGACAGACGTAATGAAAAACTGTTTTTT.

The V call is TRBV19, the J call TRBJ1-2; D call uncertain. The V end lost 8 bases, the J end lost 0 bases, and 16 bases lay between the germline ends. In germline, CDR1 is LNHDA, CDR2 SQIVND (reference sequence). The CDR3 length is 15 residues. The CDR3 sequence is CASGSVRLTNYGYTF. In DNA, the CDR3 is TGTGCCAGTGGTTCAGTTCGGCTTACTAACTATGGCTACACCTTC. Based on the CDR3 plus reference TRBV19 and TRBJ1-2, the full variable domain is DGGITQSPKYLFRKEGQNVTLSCEQNLNHDAMYWYRQDPGQGLRLIYYSQIVNDFQKGDIAEGYSVSREKKESFPLTVTSAQKNPTAFYLCASGSVRLTNYGYTFGSGTRLTVV.

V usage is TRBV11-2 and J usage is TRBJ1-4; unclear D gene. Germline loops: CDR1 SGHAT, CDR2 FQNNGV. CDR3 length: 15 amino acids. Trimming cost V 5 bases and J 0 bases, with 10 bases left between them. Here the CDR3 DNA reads TGTGCCAGCAGCCCCGCATTTGCAACTAATGAAAAACTGTTTTTT. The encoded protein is CASSPAFATNEKLFF.

The DNA of the CDR3 is TGTGCCAGCTCACCAACGGGCGGCAATCAGCCCCAGCATTTT. Translated: CASSPTGGNQPQHF. This rearrangement joins TRBV18 to TRBJ1-5; no definite D call. This CDR3 spans 14 amino acids. Trimming left V 2 bases short and J 2 bases short, with 7 bases between. Germline-derived CDR1 and CDR2 are KGHSH and LQKENI.

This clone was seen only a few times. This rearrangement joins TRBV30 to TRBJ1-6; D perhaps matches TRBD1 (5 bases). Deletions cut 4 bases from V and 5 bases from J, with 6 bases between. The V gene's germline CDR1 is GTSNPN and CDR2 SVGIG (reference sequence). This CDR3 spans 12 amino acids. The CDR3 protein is CAWTRDNSPLHF. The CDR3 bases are TGTGCCTGGACCAGGGATAATTCACCCCTCCACTTT.

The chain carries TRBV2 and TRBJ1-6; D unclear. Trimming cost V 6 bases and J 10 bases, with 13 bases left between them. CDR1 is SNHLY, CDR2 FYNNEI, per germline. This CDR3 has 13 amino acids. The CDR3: CASRVAQRSPLHF. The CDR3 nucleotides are TGTGCCAGCAGGGTGGCCCAGAGATCACCCCTCCACTTT.

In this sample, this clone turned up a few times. CDR3 sequence reads: CAWSVSGNVYEQYF. In nucleotides, the CDR3 is TGTGCCTGGAGTGTTAGCGGGAACGTCTACGAGCAGTACTTC. The chain carries TRBV30 and TRBJ2-7; 8 bases are shared with TRBD2. Losses at the gene ends were 0 bases for V and 3 bases for J; bases not matched to a gene: 4. The V gene's germline CDR1 is GTSNPN and CDR2 SVGIG (reference sequence). CDR3 length equals 14 residues.

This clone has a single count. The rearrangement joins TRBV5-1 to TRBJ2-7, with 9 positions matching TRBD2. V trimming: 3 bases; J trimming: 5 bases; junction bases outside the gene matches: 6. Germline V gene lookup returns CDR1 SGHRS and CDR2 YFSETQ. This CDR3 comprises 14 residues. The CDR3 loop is CASSSDSGSDEQYF. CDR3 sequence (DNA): TGCGCCAGCAGCTCCGATAGCGGGAGCGACGAGCAGTACTTC.

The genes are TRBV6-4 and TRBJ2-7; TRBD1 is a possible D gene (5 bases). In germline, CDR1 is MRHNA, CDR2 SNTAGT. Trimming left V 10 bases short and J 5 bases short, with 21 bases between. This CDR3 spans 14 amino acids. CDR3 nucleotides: TGTGCCACCATAAGGGGCAGGGCAAAAAACGAGCAGTACTTC. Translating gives CATIRGRAKNEQYF.

The CDR3 sequence: CASSFDRGRMNTEAFF. The CDR3 region has the DNA TGTGCCAGCAGCTTCGACAGGGGGCGAATGAACACTGAAGCTTTCTTT. V and J are TRBV7-9 and TRBJ1-1; 10 nucleotides match TRBD1. CDR1 is SEHNR, CDR2 FQNEAQ, per germline (reference sequence). Trimming took 3 bases from V and 0 from J; bases not matched to a gene: 4. This CDR3 is 16 amino acids long.

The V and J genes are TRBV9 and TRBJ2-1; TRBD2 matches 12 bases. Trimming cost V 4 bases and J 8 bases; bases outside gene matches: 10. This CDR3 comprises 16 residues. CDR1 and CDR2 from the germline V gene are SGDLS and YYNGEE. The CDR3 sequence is CASSSLAGGPVDEQFF. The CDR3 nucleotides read TGTGCCAGCAGCAGTCTAGCGGGGGGGCCTGTGGATGAGCAGTTCTTC.

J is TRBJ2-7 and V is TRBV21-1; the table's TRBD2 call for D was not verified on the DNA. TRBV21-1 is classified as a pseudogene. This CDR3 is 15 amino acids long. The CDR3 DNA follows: TGTGCCAGCAGCCACCAAGGACTAGCGGGACATCTGCAGTACTTC. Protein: CASSHQGLAGHLQYF.

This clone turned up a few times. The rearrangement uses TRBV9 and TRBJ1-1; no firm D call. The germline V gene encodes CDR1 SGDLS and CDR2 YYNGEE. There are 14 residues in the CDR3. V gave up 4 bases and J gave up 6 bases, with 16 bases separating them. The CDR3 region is CASSPRWGVAEAFF. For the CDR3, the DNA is TGTGCCAGCAGCCCAAGGTGGGGAGTGGCTGAAGCTTTCTTT.

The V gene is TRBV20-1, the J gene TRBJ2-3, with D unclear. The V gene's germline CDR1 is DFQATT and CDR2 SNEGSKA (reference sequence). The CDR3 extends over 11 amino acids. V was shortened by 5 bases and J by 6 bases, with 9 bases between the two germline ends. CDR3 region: CSASSGDTQYF. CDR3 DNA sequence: TGCAGTGCTTCTTCTGGGGATACGCAGTATTTT.